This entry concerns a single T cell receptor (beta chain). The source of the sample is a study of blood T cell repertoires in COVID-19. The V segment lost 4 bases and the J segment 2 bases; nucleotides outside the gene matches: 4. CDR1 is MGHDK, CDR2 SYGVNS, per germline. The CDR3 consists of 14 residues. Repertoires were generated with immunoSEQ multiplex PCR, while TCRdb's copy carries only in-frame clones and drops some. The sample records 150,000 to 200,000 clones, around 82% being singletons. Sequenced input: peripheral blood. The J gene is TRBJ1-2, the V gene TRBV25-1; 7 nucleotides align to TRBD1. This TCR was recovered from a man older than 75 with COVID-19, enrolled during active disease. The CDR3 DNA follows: TGTGCCAGCAGTGCCGGGACAGAAAACTATGGCTACACCTTC. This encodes CASSAGTENYGYTF.